These T cell receptor beta chains were read from a single sample in a study of post-analysis software for immune sequencing data. Using its own MiXCR run on the PCR reads, TCRdb lists one record per CDR3 protein. The sample holds approximately 690,000 distinct CDR3 sequences, approximately 60% seen once. The sample consisted of blood. These receptors were taken from a girl under 10 years old with multiple sclerosis. Each CDR3 is given with its conserved first and last residue. A D gene is named only where the DNA matches it firmly. A clone size is listed for some rows: how often the clone was seen (once, few, many), or a class if it is expanded.

J: TRBJ1-1
V: TRBV3-1
D: -
size: -
CDR3: CASSQEWGPDTEAFF
DNA: TGTGCCAGCAGCCAAGAGTGGGGGCCGGACACTGAAGCTTTCTTT

J: TRBJ2-1
V: TRBV24-1
D: TRBD1
size: -
CDR3: CATSDATGGAYNEQFF
DNA: TGTGCCACCAGTGACGCGACAGGGGGCGCTTACAATGAGCAGTTCTTC

J: TRBJ1-2
V: TRBV11-2
D: TRBD1
size: -
CDR3: CASSLDRKTGGYGYTF
DNA: TGTGCCAGCAGCTTAGATCGGAAGACAGGGGGCTATGGCTACACCTTC

J: TRBJ2-1
V: TRBV7-2
D: -
size: few
CDR3: CASSLALLSSYNEQFF
DNA: TGTGCCAGCAGCTTAGCTTTACTTAGCTCCTACAATGAGCAGTTCTTC

J: TRBJ2-1
V: TRBV12-3/TRBV12-4
D: TRBD2
size: -
CDR3: CASRTLAGREKNEQFF
DNA: TGTGCCAGCAGGACCCTAGCGGGGAGGGAGAAGAATGAGCAGTTCTTC

J: TRBJ2-3
V: TRBV10-1
D: -
size: few
CDR3: CASSGAATDTQYF
DNA: TGCGCCAGCAGTGGAGCGGCCACAGATACGCAGTATTTT

J: TRBJ2-3
V: TRBV20-1
D: -
size: -
CDR3: CSAREIEYTDTQYF
DNA: TGCAGTGCTAGAGAGATTGAGTACACAGATACGCAGTATTTT

J: TRBJ2-1
V: TRBV3-1
D: TRBD2
size: -
CDR3: CASSPPGLALNEQFF
DNA: TGTGCCAGCAGCCCACCGGGACTAGCGCTTAATGAGCAGTTCTTC

J: TRBJ2-3
V: TRBV20-1
D: TRBD2
size: once
CDR3: CSAPNSGSSTDTQYF
DNA: TGCAGTGCCCCGAATAGCGGGAGTAGCACAGATACGCAGTATTTT

J: TRBJ2-5
V: TRBV29-1
D: -
size: -
CDR3: CSVVMGIRETQYF
DNA: TGCAGCGTTGTTATGGGGATAAGAGAGACCCAGTACTTC

J: TRBJ2-1
V: TRBV6-4
D: -
size: few
CDR3: CASSDSIGDSYNEQFF
DNA: TGTGCCAGCAGTGACTCGATCGGGGACTCCTACAATGAGCAGTTCTTC

J: TRBJ2-1
V: TRBV5-1
D: TRBD2
size: -
CDR3: CASSLVGLELNNEQFF
DNA: TGCGCCAGCAGCTTGGTTGGACTAGAGTTAAACAATGAGCAGTTCTTC

J: TRBJ2-1
V: TRBV9
D: TRBD2
size: few
CDR3: CASSGGLAASHEQFF
DNA: TGTGCCAGCAGCGGGGGACTAGCGGCTTCGCATGAGCAGTTCTTC

J: TRBJ2-7
V: TRBV7-9
D: TRBD1
size: few
CDR3: CASSLRGQEDEQYF
DNA: TGTGCCAGCAGCTTACGTGGACAGGAGGACGAGCAGTACTTC

J: TRBJ2-7
V: TRBV20-1
D: TRBD2
size: once
CDR3: CSAEVAGADYEQYF
DNA: TGCAGTGCCGAAGTAGCGGGGGCAGACTACGAGCAGTACTTC

J: TRBJ2-1
V: TRBV6-2/TRBV6-3
D: -
size: -
CDR3: CASKTTYNEQFF
DNA: TGTGCCAGCAAGACGACCTACAATGAGCAGTTCTTC

J: TRBJ2-3
V: TRBV12-5
D: TRBD2
size: -
CDR3: CASGLVLSGNADTQYF
DNA: TGTGCTAGTGGTTTGGTATTAAGCGGGAACGCAGATACGCAGTATTTT

J: TRBJ1-2
V: TRBV13
D: TRBD1
size: -
CDR3: CASSRRGGQGAVYGYTF
DNA: TGTGCCAGCAGCCGCCGAGGCGGTCAGGGGGCAGTCTATGGCTACACCTTC

J: TRBJ2-1
V: TRBV20-1
D: TRBD2
size: few
CDR3: CSARVLSGVPSYNEQFF
DNA: TGCAGTGCTAGAGTCCTTAGCGGGGTGCCCTCCTACAATGAGCAGTTCTTC

J: TRBJ1-2
V: TRBV6-6
D: TRBD1
size: few
CDR3: CASTRQGSLPDYGYTF
DNA: TGTGCCAGCACCCGACAGGGGAGCCTTCCAGACTATGGCTACACCTTC

J: TRBJ2-1
V: TRBV6-1
D: -
size: -
CDR3: CASSELGSGEQFF
DNA: TGTGCCAGCAGTGAGCTGGGGTCGGGTGAGCAGTTCTTC

J: TRBJ2-3
V: TRBV28
D: TRBD2
size: -
CDR3: CASASSGTTDTQYF
DNA: TGTGCCAGCGCCTCTAGCGGGACCACAGATACGCAGTATTTT

J: TRBJ2-3
V: TRBV20-1
D: -
size: -
CDR3: CSARDLSTDTQYF
DNA: TGCAGTGCTAGGGATCTCAGCACAGATACGCAGTATTTT

J: TRBJ2-5
V: TRBV5-6
D: -
size: -
CDR3: CASNVRGIQETQYF
DNA: TGTGCCAGCAACGTGAGGGGAATCCAAGAGACCCAGTACTTC

J: TRBJ2-5
V: TRBV19
D: TRBD1
size: few
CDR3: CASRLTGGLETQYF
DNA: TGTGCCAGTAGATTGACAGGGGGGTTGGAGACCCAGTACTTC

J: TRBJ2-3
V: TRBV25-1
D: TRBD2
size: -
CDR3: CASSESSGADSTDTQYF
DNA: TGTGCCAGCAGTGAATCTAGCGGGGCCGATAGCACAGATACGCAGTATTTT

J: TRBJ2-7
V: TRBV20-1
D: -
size: -
CDR3: CSAAGPLDTQYF
DNA: TGCAGTGCTGCGGGACCACTCGATACCCAGTACTTC